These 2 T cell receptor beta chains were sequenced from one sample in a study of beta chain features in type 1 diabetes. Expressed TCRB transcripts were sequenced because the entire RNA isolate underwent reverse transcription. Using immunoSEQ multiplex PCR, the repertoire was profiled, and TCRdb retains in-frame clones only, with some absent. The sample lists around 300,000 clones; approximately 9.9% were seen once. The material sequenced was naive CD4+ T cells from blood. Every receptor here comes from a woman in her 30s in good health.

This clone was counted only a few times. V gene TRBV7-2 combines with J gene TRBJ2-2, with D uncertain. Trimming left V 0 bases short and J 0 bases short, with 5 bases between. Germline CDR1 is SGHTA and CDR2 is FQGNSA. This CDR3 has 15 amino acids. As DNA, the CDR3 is TGTGCCAGCAGCTTAGCGCAGGCGAACACCGGGGAGCTGTTTTTT. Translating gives CASSLAQANTGELFF.

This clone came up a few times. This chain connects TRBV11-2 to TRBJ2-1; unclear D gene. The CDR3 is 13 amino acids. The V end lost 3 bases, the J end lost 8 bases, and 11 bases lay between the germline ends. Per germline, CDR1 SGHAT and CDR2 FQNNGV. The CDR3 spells CASSFSPPDEQFF. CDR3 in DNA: TGTGCCAGCAGCTTTAGTCCCCCCGATGAGCAGTTCTTC.